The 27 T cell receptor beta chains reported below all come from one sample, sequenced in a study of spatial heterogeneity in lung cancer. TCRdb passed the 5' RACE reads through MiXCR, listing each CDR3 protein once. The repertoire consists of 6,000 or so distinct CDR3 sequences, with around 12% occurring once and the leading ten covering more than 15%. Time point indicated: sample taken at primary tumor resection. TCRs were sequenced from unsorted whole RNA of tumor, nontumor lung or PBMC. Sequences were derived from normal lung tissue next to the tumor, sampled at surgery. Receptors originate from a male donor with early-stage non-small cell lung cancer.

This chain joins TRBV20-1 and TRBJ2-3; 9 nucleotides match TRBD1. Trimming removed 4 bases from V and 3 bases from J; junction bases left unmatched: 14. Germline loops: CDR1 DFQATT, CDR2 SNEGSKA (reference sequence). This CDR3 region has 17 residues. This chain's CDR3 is CSATTTPGTGWTDTQYF. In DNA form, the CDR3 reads TGCAGTGCTACGACTACTCCCGGGACAGGGTGGACAGATACGCAGTATTTT.

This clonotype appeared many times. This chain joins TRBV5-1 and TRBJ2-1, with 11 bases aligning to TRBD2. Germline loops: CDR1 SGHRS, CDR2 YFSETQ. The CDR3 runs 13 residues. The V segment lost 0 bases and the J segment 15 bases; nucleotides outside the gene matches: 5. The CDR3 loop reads CASSLEGLAGGFF. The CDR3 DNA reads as TGCGCCAGCAGCTTGGAGGGTCTAGCGGGAGGGTTCTTC.

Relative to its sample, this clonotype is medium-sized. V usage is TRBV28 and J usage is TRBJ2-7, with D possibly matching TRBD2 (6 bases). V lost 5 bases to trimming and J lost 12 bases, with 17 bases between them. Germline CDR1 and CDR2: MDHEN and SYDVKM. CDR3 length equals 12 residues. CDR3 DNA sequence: TGTGCCAGCAGTAGCGAGGGACTCCGGCGGTACTTC. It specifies CASSSEGLRRYF.

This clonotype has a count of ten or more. The CDR3 loop is CASIPPGGLTQYF. In nucleotides, the CDR3 is TGTGCCAGCATCCCCCCCGGGGGGCTTACGCAGTATTTT. V gene TRBV11-2 combines with J gene TRBJ2-3; maybe TRBD2 (7 bases). V lost 7 bases and J 8 bases, leaving 16 bases between the germline ends. The CDR3 length is 13 residues. Germline V gene sequence: CDR1 SGHAT, CDR2 FQNNGV.

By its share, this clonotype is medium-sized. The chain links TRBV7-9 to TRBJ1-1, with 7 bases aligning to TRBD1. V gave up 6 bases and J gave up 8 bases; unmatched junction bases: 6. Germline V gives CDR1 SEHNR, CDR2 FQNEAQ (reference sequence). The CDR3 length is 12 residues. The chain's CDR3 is CASSQTGEEAFF. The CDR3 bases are TGTGCCAGCAGTCAAACAGGGGAGGAAGCTTTCTTT.

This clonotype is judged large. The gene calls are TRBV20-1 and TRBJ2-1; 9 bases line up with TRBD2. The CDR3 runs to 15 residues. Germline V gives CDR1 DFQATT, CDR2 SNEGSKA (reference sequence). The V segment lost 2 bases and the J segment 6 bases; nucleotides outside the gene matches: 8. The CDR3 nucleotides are TGCAGTGCTAGACCCGGGACTAGCCCGTCCAATGAGCAGTTCTTC. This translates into CSARPGTSPSNEQFF.

CDR3 nucleotide sequence: TGTGCCAGCGGGGGGGTCACTGAAGCTTTCTTT. This codes for CASGGVTEAFF. The chain links TRBV6-5 to TRBJ1-1; D possibly corresponds to TRBD1 (5 bases). The CDR3 loop spans 11 amino acids. Germline CDR1 reads MNHEY; CDR2 reads SVGAGI. V was clipped by 8 bases and J by 4 bases, with 8 bases between them.

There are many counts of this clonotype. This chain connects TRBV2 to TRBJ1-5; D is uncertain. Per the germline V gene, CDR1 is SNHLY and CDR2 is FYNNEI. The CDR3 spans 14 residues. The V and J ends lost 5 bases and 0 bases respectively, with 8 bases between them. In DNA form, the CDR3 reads TGTGCCAGCAGTTTCAGGTTTAGCAATCAGCCCCAGCATTTT. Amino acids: CASSFRFSNQPQHF.

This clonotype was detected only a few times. CDR3 sequence reads: CASSVGNIQYF. The CDR3 nucleotides are TGCGCCAGCAGTGTGGGGAACATTCAGTACTTC. The chain has TRBV10-2 and TRBJ2-4; D is unresolved. Germline V gene sequence: CDR1 WSHSY, CDR2 SAAADI. CDR3 size: 11 residues. V was pared by 4 bases and J by 7 bases, with 5 bases between.

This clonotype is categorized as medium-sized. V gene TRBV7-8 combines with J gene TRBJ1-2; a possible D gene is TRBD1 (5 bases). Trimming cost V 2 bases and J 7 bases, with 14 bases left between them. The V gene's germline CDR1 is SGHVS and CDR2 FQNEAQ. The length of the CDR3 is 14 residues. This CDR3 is CASSLSYWGGGYTF. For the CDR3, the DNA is TGTGCCAGCAGCTTAAGCTACTGGGGGGGTGGCTACACCTTC. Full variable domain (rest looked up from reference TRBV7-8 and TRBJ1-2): GAGVSQSPRYKVAKRGQDVALRCDPISGHVSLFWYQQALGQGPEFLTYFQNEAQLDKSGLPSDRFFAERPEGSVSTLKIQRTQQEDSAVYLCASSLSYWGGGYTFGSGTRLTVV.

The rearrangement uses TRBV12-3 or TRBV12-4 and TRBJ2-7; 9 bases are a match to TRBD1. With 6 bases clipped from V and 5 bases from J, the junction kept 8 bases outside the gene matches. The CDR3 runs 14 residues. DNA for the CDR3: TGTGCCAGCAGATCCGGACAGGGGACTGACGAGCAGTACTTC. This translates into CASRSGQGTDEQYF.

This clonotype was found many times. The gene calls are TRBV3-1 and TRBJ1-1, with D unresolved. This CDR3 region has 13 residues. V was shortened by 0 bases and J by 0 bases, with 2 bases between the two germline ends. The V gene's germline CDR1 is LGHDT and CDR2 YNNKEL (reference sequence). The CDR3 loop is CASSQEVNTEAFF. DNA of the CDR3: TGTGCCAGCAGCCAAGAAGTGAACACTGAAGCTTTCTTT.

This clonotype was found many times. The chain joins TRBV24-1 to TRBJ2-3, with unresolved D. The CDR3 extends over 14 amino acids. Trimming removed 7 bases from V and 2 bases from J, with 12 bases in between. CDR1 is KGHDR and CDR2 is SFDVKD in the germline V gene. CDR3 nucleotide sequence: TGTGCCACCAGGGGTGGCGGAGTCACAGATACGCAGTATTTT. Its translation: CATRGGGVTDTQYF.

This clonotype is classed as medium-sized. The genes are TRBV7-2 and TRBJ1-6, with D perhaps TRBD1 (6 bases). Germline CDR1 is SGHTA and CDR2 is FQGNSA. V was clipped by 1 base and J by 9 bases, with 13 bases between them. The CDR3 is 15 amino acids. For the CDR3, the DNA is TGTGCCAGCAGCTTAGTAGGAACAGGGAGTTCACCCCTCCACTTT. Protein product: CASSLVGTGSSPLHF. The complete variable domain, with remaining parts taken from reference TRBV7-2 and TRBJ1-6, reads GAGVSQSPSNKVTEKGKDVELRCDPISGHTALYWYRQSLGQGLEFLIYFQGNSAPDKSGLPSDRFSAERTGGSVSTLTIQRTQQEDSAVYLCASSLVGTGSSPLHFGNGTRLTVT.

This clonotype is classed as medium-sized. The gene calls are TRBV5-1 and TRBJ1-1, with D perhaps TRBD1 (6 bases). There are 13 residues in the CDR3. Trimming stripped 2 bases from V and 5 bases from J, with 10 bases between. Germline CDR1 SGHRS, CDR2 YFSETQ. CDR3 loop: CASSFGGRTEAFF. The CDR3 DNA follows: TGCGCCAGCAGCTTCGGGGGCCGGACTGAAGCTTTCTTT.

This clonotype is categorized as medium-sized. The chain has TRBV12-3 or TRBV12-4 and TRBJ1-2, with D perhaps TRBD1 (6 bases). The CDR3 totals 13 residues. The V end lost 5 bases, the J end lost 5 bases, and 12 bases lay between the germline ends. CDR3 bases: TGTGCCAGCAGTAAAAGGACAGATTATGGCTACACCTTC. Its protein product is CASSKRTDYGYTF.

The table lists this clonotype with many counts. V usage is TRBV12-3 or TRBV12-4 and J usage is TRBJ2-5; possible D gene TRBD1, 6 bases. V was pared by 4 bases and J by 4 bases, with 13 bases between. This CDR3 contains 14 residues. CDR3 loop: CASSSQGFLETQYF. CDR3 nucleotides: TGTGCCAGCAGTTCACAGGGTTTTCTAGAGACCCAGTACTTC.

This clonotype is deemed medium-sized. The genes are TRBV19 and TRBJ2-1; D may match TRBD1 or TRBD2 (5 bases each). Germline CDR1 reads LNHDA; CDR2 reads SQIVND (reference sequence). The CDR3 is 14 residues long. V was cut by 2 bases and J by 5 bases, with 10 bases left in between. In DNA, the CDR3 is TGTGCCAGTAGTATATGGAGGACAAACAATGAGCAGTTCTTC. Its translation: CASSIWRTNNEQFF.

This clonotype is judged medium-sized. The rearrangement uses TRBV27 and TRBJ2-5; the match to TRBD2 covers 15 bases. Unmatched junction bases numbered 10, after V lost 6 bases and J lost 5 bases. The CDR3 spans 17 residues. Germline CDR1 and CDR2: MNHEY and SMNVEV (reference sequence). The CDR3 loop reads CASSPIGLAGGLETQYF. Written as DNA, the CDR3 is TGTGCCAGCAGCCCTATTGGACTAGCGGGAGGGCTGGAGACCCAGTACTTC.

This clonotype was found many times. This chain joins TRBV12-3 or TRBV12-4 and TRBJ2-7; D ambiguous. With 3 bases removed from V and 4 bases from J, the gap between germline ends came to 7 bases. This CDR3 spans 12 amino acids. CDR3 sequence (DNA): TGTGCCAGCAGTTTGTATAAGTACGAGCAGTACTTC. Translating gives CASSLYKYEQYF.

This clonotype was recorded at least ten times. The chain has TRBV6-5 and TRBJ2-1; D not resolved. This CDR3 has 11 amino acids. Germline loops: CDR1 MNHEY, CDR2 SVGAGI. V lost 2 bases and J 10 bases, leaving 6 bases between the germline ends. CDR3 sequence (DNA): TGTGCCAGCAGTTACGGCGGCGAGCAGTTCTTC. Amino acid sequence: CASSYGGEQFF.

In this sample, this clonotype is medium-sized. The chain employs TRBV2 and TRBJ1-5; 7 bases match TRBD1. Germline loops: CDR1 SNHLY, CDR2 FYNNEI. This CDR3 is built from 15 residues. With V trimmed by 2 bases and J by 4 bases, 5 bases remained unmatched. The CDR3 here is CASSERQGENQPQHF. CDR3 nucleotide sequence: TGTGCCAGCAGTGAAAGGCAGGGGGAGAATCAGCCCCAGCATTTT.

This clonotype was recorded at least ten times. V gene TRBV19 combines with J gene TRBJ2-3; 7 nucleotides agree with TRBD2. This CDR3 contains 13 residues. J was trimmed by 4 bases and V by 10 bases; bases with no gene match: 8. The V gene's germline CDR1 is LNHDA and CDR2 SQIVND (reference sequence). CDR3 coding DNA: TGTGCCACCTCGTGGGGGGGAGCAGATACGCAGTATTTT. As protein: CATSWGGADTQYF.

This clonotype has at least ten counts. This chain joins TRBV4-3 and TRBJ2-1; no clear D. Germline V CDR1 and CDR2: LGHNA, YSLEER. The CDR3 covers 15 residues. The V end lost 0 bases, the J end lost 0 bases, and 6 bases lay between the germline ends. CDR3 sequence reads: CASSQDRSSYNEQFF. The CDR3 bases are TGCGCCAGCAGCCAAGATAGGAGCTCCTACAATGAGCAGTTCTTC.

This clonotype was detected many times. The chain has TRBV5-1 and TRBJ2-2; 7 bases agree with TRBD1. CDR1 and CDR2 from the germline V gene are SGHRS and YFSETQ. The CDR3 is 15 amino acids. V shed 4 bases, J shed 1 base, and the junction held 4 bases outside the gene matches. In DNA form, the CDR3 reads TGCGCCAGCAGCCAGGGACAGAAGAACACCGGGGAGCTGTTTTTT. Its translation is CASSQGQKNTGELFF.

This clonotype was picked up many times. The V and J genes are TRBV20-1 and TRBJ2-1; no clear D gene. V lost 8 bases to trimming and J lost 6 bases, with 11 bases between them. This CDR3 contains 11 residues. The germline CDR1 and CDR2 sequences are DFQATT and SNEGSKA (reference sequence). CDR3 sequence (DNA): TGCAGTAGTGCTACCACCAATGAGCAGTTCTTC. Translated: CSSATTNEQFF.

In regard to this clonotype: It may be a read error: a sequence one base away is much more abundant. In DNA form, the CDR3 reads TGTGCCAGCAGTTCCTCTCCGGGGTCTCACAAACAGCCCCAGCATTTT. Translating it yields CASSSSPGSHKQPQHF. The chain recombines TRBV6-6 with TRBJ1-5; no clear D. Germline CDR1 MNHNY, CDR2 SVGAGI (reference sequence). Trimming left V 4 bases short and J 7 bases short, with 20 bases between. This CDR3 spans 16 amino acids.